One sample yielded the 25 T cell receptor beta chains listed below, sequenced in a study of immune characteristics of hereditary and idiopathic chronic pancreatitis. Clones were read by immunoSEQ multiplex PCR, and TCRdb kept only the in-frame ones, dropping some. The sample lists about 9,100 clones, roughly three quarters occurring once. The pancreas tissue came from patients undergoing total pancreatectomy with islet autotransplantation. The sequenced sample was pancreas tissue with idiopathic chronic pancreatitis. The receptors derive from a human donor with chronic pancreatitis.

Here the CDR3 DNA reads TGTGCCTGGAGTAGAACAGGGCGAGGTCAGCCCCAGCATTTT. Translating it yields CAWSRTGRGQPQHF. The rearrangement uses TRBV30 and TRBJ1-5; D may be TRBD1 (6 bases). The germline gives CDR1 GTSNPN, CDR2 SVGIG (reference sequence). V shed 2 bases and J shed 6 bases, with 14 bases lying between them. The CDR3 contains 14 residues.

The DNA for the CDR3 is TGTGCCAGCAGCCACCCCGGCAGGCAGGGGGCGTACAATGAGCAGTTCTTC. Translating gives CASSHPGRQGAYNEQFF. The chain has TRBV7-6 and TRBJ2-1; 8 bases are shared with TRBD1. The CDR3 consists of 17 residues. Germline V gene lookup returns CDR1 SGHVS and CDR2 FNYEAQ. The junction had 13 bases not matched to a gene; V was cut back by 5 bases and J by 4 bases.

Note on this clone: Other DNA sequences from this sample encode an identical CDR3 as well. This chain connects TRBV7-9 to TRBJ2-7; possibly TRBD2 for D (7 bases). Germline values: CDR1 SEHNR, CDR2 FQNEAQ (reference sequence). This CDR3 has 14 residues. Trimming cost V 2 bases and J 7 bases, with 15 bases left between them. CDR3 residues: CASSLSRGRGEQYV. The CDR3 DNA follows: TGTGCCAGCAGCTTATCGCGGGGGCGGGGTGAGCAGTACGTC.

The chain employs TRBV4-2 and TRBJ2-5; TRBD1 aligns across 9 bases. Per germline, CDR1 LGHNA and CDR2 YNFKEQ. The CDR3 sequence is 14 residues long. J lost 5 bases, V lost 3 bases, and 4 bases had no gene match. CDR3 residues: CASSHGDRGETQYF. The CDR3 DNA follows: TGTGCCAGCAGCCATGGCGACAGGGGGGAGACCCAGTACTTC.

CDR3 bases: TGTGCCAGCAGCCCGGACGGGCGCACAGATACGCAGTATTTT. The encoded protein is CASSPDGRTDTQYF. This rearrangement joins TRBV5-6 to TRBJ2-3, with D uncertain. Trimming shortened V by 4 bases and J by 1 base, and 10 bases separated the two germline ends. The CDR3 is made up of 14 amino acids. Germline V gene data show CDR1 as SGHDT and CDR2 as YYEEEE.

This sequence joins TRBV9 and TRBJ1-3; no clear D gene. Germline V lookup: CDR1 SGDLS, CDR2 YYNGEE. V was pared by 1 base and J by 0 bases, with 8 bases between. CDR3 length equals 15 residues. CDR3 sequence reads: CASSVRSFSGNTIYF. In DNA form, the CDR3 reads TGTGCCAGCAGCGTACGCAGCTTCTCTGGAAACACCATATATTTT. The full variable domain, completed using reference TRBV9 and TRBJ1-3, is DSGVTQTPKHLITATGQRVTLRCSPRSGDLSVYWYQQSLDQGLQFLIQYYNGEERAKGNILERFSAQQFPDLHSELNLSSLELGDSALYFCASSVRSFSGNTIYFGEGSWLTVV.

The V gene is TRBV5-1, the J gene TRBJ2-3, with 9 bases identical to TRBD2. CDR1 and CDR2 (germline): SGHRS, YFSETQ. V was pared by 0 bases and J by 6 bases, with 5 bases of the junction left unmatched. The CDR3 runs to 15 residues. CDR3 region: CASSLERGVGDTQYF. In DNA form, the CDR3 reads TGCGCCAGCAGCTTGGAGCGGGGGGTAGGTGATACGCAGTATTTT. The full variable domain, in which reference TRBV5-1 and TRBJ2-3 provide the parts outside the CDR3, is KAGVTQTPRYLIKTRGQQVTLSCSPISGHRSVSWYQQTPGQGLQFLFEYFSETQRNKGNFPGRFSGRQFSNSRSEMNVSTLELGDSALYLCASSLERGVGDTQYFGPGTRLTVL.

V usage is TRBV6-5 and J usage is TRBJ1-1; no definite D call. The CDR3 has 10 amino acids. CDR1 MNHEY and CDR2 SVGAGI come from the germline V gene. Trimming stripped 10 bases from V and 7 bases from J, with 10 bases between. As DNA, the CDR3 is TGTGCCACCGCCGACTATGAAGCTTTCTTT. It is translated as CATADYEAFF.

In its sample, this clone was seen a few times. The CDR3 DNA sequence: TGTGCCAGTGGCCTAACGGTATGGACAGATACGCAGTATTTT. As protein: CASGLTVWTDTQYF. V usage is TRBV19 and J usage is TRBJ2-3; the D is unclear. Germline CDR1 reads LNHDA; CDR2 reads SQIVND (reference sequence). V lost 8 bases and J lost 3, with 15 bases in between. This CDR3 spans 14 amino acids.

The rearrangement uses TRBV2 and TRBJ1-2; possibly TRBD1 for D (6 bases). CDR1 is SNHLY and CDR2 is FYNNEI in the germline V gene. The CDR3 runs to 14 residues. The ends were cut back, 6 bases at V and 2 bases at J, with 13 bases in the middle. The CDR3 DNA follows: TGTGCCAGCAGGAGGGACAATGGGAACTATGGCTACACCTTC. Translation gives CASRRDNGNYGYTF.

This rearrangement joins TRBV19 to TRBJ1-6; no clear D gene. V lost 3 bases, J lost 7 bases, and 13 bases lay in between. Germline V gene lookup returns CDR1 LNHDA and CDR2 SQIVND (reference sequence). The CDR3 runs to 15 residues. CDR3 bases: TGTGCCAGTAGTATCGGGCTTTCGAGGAATTCACCCCTCCACTTT. This encodes CASSIGLSRNSPLHF.

The DNA of the CDR3 is TGTGCCATCAGTGAGTCTGGGCAGGCATACGGCTACACCTTC. Protein product: CAISESGQAYGYTF. The rearrangement joins TRBV10-3 to TRBJ1-2; D remains unclear. The CDR3 runs 14 residues. The germline V and J ends were trimmed by 0 bases and 8 bases, with 13 bases remaining between them. Germline V CDR1 and CDR2: ENHRY, SYGVKD.

This chain links TRBV18 with TRBJ1-3; possible D gene TRBD1, 6 bases. The CDR3 has 17 amino acids. Deletions cut 0 bases from V and 0 bases from J, with 12 bases between. From germline, CDR1 is KGHSH and CDR2 LQKENI. The CDR3 loop reads CASSPPTTGISGNTIYF. The CDR3 DNA reads TGTGCCAGCTCACCACCGACCACAGGGATCTCTGGAAACACCATATATTTT.

There are a few counts of this clone. The CDR3 coding sequence is TGCGCCAGCAGCCAAGATTTTCCGGGGGTCTCCTACGAGCAGTACTTC. It is translated as CASSQDFPGVSYEQYF. V and J are TRBV4-1 and TRBJ2-7; D is possibly TRBD2 (6 bases). V lost 0 bases, J lost 0 bases, and 12 bases lay in between. The germline gives CDR1 MGHRA, CDR2 YSYEKL. The CDR3 runs to 16 residues.

The chain combines TRBV6-1 with TRBJ2-7; D is tentatively TRBD1 or TRBD2 (7 bases each). CDR1 MNHNS and CDR2 SASEGT come from the germline V gene. The CDR3 has 14 amino acids. Trimming removed 2 bases at V and 3 bases at J, with 11 bases between. The CDR3 nucleotides read TGTGCCAGCAGTGAACAGGGGGAGGGCTACGAGCAGTACTTC. Protein: CASSEQGEGYEQYF.

The chain links TRBV18 to TRBJ2-7; the match to TRBD1 covers 8 bases. The CDR3 consists of 13 residues. J was trimmed by 5 bases and V by 3 bases; bases with no gene match: 3. Germline loops: CDR1 KGHSH, CDR2 LQKENI. CDR3: CASSPGQGDEQYV. The CDR3 DNA reads TGTGCCAGCTCACCCGGACAGGGCGACGAGCAGTACGTC.

The rearrangement links TRBV5-8 to TRBJ1-2; D unresolved. CDR3 size: 18 residues. The germline V and J ends were trimmed by 4 bases and 2 bases, with 24 bases remaining between them. The germline CDR1 and CDR2 sequences are SGHTS and YDEGEE. Here the CDR3 reads CASSAVGSYGRLNYGYTF. The CDR3 DNA is TGTGCCAGCAGCGCCGTTGGAAGTTACGGCAGACTAAACTATGGCTACACCTTC.

The chain recombines TRBV18 with TRBJ2-6; D unresolved. Germline loops: CDR1 KGHSH, CDR2 LQKENI. The CDR3 contains 17 residues. Trimming cost V 4 bases and J 4 bases, with 17 bases left between them. CDR3 DNA sequence: TGTGCCAGCTCACTAAGGGTTATAAGTCAGGGGGCCAACGTCCTGACTTTC. This encodes CASSLRVISQGANVLTF.

The gene calls are TRBV28 and TRBJ1-6; 10 bases fit TRBD1. Losses at the gene ends were 6 bases for V and 0 bases for J; bases not matched to a gene: 11. The CDR3 is 19 amino acids. The germline V gene encodes CDR1 MDHEN and CDR2 SYDVKM. The CDR3 DNA follows: TGTGCCAGCAGCCCTTCGACAGGGGGCTCCGGCTCCTATAATTCACCCCTCCACTTT. It translates to CASSPSTGGSGSYNSPLHF.

The chain combines TRBV5-5 with TRBJ1-6; D gene uncertain. V lost 0 bases and J 10 bases, leaving 8 bases between the germline ends. The CDR3 is made up of 13 amino acids. The germline V gene encodes CDR1 SGHKS and CDR2 YYEKEE (reference sequence). The CDR3 DNA sequence: TGTGCCAGCAGCTTGGGCCTGGGGTCACCCCTCCACTTT. The encoded protein is CASSLGLGSPLHF.

A note on this clone: Other DNA sequences of this sample code for an identical CDR3. The CDR3 region has the DNA TGTGCCAGCAGCCCAGGGGGGAGCTCCTACAATGAGCAGTTCTTC. This sequence encodes CASSPGGSSYNEQFF. The chain has TRBV11-1 and TRBJ2-1; tentative D call: TRBD1 (7 bases). Germline V gives CDR1 SGHAT, CDR2 FQDESV (reference sequence). Trimming shortened V by 5 bases and J by 0 bases, and 11 bases separated the two germline ends. The CDR3 sequence is 15 residues long.

V and J are TRBV3-1 (or the pseudogene TRBV3-2) and TRBJ1-6, with TRBD1 matching 7 bases. The V and J ends lost 6 bases and 7 bases, in that order; junction bases with no gene match: 3. The V gene's germline CDR1 is LGHDT and CDR2 YNNKEL (reference sequence). The CDR3 is made up of 13 amino acids. CDR3 amino acids: CASRETGNSPLHF. CDR3 DNA: TGTGCCAGCAGGGAGACAGGGAATTCACCCCTCCACTTT.

The count of this clone is one. V is TRBV5-1 and J is TRBJ2-1; the match to TRBD1 covers 9 bases. The V gene's germline CDR1 is SGHRS and CDR2 YFSETQ. J was trimmed by 0 bases and V by 2 bases; bases with no gene match: 9. The CDR3 covers 18 residues. This CDR3 is CASSFPRTGASSYNEQFF. For the CDR3, the DNA is TGCGCCAGCAGCTTCCCGAGGACAGGGGCCAGCTCCTACAATGAGCAGTTCTTC. The complete variable domain, with remaining parts taken from reference TRBV5-1 and TRBJ2-1, reads KAGVTQTPRYLIKTRGQQVTLSCSPISGHRSVSWYQQTPGQGLQFLFEYFSETQRNKGNFPGRFSGRQFSNSRSEMNVSTLELGDSALYLCASSFPRTGASSYNEQFFGPGTRLTVL.

The chain employs TRBV6-5 and TRBJ2-7; 9 nucleotides agree with TRBD1. This CDR3 is built from 15 residues. The germline V gene has CDR1 MNHEY and CDR2 SVGAGI. Germline trimming cut 5 bases from V and 2 bases from J; bases unmatched to any gene: 7. The CDR3 sequence is CASSPGTGNPYEQYF. The CDR3 DNA sequence: TGTGCCAGCAGTCCCGGGACAGGGAACCCCTACGAGCAGTACTTC.

The chain is built from TRBV15 and TRBJ2-2, with 15 bases aligning to TRBD2. CDR3 length: 18 residues. The junction had 9 bases not matched to a gene; V was cut back by 2 bases and J by 8 bases. Germline CDR1 reads LNHNV; CDR2 reads YYDKDF (reference sequence). The CDR3 reads CATSRPGTSGGPLGELFF. CDR3 DNA: TGTGCCACCAGCAGACCTGGGACTAGCGGGGGGCCATTGGGGGAGCTGTTTTTT.